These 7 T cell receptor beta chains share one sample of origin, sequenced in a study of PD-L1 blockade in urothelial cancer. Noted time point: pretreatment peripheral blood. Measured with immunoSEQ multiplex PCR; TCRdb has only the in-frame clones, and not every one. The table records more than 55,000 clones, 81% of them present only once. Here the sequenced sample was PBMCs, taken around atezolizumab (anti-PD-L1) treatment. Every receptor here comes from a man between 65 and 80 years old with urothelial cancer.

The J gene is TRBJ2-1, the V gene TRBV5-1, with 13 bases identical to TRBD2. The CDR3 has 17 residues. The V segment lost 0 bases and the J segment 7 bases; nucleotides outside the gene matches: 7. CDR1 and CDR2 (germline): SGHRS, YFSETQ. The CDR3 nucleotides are TGCGCCAGCAGCTTGGTTGAAACTAGCGGGAGGGGGAATGAGCAGTTCTTC. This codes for CASSLVETSGRGNEQFF.

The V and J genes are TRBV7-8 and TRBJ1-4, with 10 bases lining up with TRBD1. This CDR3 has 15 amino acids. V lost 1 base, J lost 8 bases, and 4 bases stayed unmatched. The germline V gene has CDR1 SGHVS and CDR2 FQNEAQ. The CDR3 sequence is CASSLGTGGEEKLFF. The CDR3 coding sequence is TGTGCCAGCAGCTTAGGGACAGGGGGAGAAGAAAAACTGTTTTTT.

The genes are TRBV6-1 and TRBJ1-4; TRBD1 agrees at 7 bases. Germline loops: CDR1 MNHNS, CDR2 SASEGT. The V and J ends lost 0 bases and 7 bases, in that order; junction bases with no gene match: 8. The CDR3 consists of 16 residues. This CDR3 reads CASSEALRRDSEKLFF. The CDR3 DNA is TGTGCCAGCAGTGAAGCGCTGAGGAGGGACAGTGAAAAACTGTTTTTT.

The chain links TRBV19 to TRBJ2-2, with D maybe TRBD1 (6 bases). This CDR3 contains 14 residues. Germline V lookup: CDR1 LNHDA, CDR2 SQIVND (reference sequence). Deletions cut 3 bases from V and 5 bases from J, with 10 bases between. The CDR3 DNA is TGTGCCAGTAGTATGCAGGGACAAACCGGGGAGCTGTTTTTT. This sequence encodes CASSMQGQTGELFF.

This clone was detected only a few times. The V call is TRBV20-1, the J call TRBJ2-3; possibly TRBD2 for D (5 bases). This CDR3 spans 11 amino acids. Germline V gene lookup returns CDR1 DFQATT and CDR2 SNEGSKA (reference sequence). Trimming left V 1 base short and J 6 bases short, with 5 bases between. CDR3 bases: TGCAGTGCTAGAGTAGCGGATACGCAGTATTTT. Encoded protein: CSARVADTQYF.

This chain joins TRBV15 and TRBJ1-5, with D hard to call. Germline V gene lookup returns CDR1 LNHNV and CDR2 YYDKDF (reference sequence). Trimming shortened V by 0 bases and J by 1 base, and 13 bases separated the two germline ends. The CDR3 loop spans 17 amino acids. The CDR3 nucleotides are TGTGCCACCAGCAGAGATCGCCCAGGTCGGAGCAATCAGCCCCAGCATTTT. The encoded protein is CATSRDRPGRSNQPQHF.

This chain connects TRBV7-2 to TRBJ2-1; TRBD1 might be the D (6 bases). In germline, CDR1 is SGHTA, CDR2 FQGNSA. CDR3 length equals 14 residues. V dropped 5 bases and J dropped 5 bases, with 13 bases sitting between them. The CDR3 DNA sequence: TGTGCCAGCAGCACTACAGGGTTTCACAATGAGCAGTTCTTC. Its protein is CASSTTGFHNEQFF.